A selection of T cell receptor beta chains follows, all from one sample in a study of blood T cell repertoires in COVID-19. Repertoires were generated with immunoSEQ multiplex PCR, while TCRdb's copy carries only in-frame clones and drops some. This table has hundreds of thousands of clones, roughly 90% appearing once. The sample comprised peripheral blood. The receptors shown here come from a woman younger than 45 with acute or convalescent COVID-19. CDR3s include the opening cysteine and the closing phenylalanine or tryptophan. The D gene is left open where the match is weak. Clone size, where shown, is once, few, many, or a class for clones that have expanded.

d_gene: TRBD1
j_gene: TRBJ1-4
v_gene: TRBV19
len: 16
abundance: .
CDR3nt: TGTGCCAGTAGTGAACAGGGGGCATCAACTAATGAAAAACTGTTTTTT
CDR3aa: CASSEQGASTNEKLFF

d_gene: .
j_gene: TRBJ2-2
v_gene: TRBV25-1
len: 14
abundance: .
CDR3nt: TGTGCCAGCAGTGAATCCGCCGGGACCGGGGAGCTGTTTTTT
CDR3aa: CASSESAGTGELFF

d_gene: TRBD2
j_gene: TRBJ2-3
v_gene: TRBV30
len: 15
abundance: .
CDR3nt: TGTGCCTGGAGTGTTTTAGCGGGAGCCACAGATACGCAGTATTTT
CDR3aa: CAWSVLAGATDTQYF

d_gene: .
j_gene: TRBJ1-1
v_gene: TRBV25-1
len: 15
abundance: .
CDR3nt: TGTGCCAGCAGTGAATACTTGGGGCAGAACACTGAAGCTTTCTTT
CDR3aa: CASSEYLGQNTEAFF

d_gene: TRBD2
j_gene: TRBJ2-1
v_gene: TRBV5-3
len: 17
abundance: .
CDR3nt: TGTGCCAGAAGCTTGGCTCTAGCGGGAGTACCCTACAATGAGCAGTTCTTC
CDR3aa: CARSLALAGVPYNEQFF

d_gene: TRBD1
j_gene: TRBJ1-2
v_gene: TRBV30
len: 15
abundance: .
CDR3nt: TGTGCCTGGAGGAAAGGACAGGGGGACTACTATGGCTACACCTTC
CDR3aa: CAWRKGQGDYYGYTF

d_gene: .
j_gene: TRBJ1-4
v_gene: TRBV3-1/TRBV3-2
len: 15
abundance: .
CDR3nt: TGTGCCAGCAGCCAACGGGGGGCTCGTGCTGAAAAACTGTTTTTT
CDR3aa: CASSQRGARAEKLFF

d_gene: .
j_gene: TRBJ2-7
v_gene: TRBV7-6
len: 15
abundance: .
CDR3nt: TGTGCCAGCACAGATAGCGGAAAGGGCTCTTACGAGCAGTACTTC
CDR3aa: CASTDSGKGSYEQYF

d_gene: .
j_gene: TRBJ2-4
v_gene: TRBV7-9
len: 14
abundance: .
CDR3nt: TGTGCCAGCAGCTTATCCCTCCCCAGGGACATTCAGTACTTC
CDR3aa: CASSLSLPRDIQYF

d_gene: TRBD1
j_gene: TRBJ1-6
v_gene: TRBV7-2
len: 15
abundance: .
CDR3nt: TGTGCCAGCAGCTTGGGACAGGGATTCGGATCACCCCTCCACTTT
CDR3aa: CASSLGQGFGSPLHF

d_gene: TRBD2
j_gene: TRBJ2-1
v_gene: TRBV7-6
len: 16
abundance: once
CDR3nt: TGTGCCAGCAGCTTAAGGTGGGCGGGAGACTTAGGTGAGCAGTTCTTC
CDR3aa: CASSLRWAGDLGEQFF

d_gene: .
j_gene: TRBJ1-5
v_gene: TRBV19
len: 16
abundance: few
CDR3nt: TGTGCCAGTAGGTACGGCGGCGACCCTAGCAATCAGCCCCAGCATTTT
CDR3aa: CASRYGGDPSNQPQHF

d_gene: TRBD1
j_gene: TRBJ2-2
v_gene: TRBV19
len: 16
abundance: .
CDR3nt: TGTGCCAGTAGATCCCCGACAGGGACGAACACCGGGGAGCTGTTTTTT
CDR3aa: CASRSPTGTNTGELFF

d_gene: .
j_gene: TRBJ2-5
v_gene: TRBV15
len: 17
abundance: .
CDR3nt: TGTGCCACCAGCAGAGAGTCGGGATCCCGGAGGGGAGAGACCCAGTACTTC
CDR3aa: CATSRESGSRRGETQYF

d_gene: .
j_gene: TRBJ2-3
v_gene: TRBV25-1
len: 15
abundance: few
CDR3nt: TGTGCCAGCAGTGAATTAAAGGGGGGCACAGATACGCAGTATTTT
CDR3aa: CASSELKGGTDTQYF

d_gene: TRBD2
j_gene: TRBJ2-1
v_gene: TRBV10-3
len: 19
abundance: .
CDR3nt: TGTGCCATCAGTGAGTCCGGGACTAGCGGGAGGGCTGTCTACAATGAGCAGTTCTTC
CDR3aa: CAISESGTSGRAVYNEQFF

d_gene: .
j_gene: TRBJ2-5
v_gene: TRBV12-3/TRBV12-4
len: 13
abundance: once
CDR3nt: TGTGCCATCAGACAGTCGGGGCAAGAGACCCAGTACTTC
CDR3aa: CAIRQSGQETQYF

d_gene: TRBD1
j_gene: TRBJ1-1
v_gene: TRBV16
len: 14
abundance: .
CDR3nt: TGTGCCAGCAGTCTAACAGGGGTGGGCACTGAAGCTTTCTTT
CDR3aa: CASSLTGVGTEAFF

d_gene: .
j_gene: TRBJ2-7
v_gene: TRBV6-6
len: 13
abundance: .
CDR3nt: TGTGCCAGCAGTTACTCTTTCACGGGCGAGCAGTACTTC
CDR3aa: CASSYSFTGEQYF

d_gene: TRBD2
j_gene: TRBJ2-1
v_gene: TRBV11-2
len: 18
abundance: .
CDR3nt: TGTGCCAGCAGCTTAGCGAGGGCTAGCGGGAGGGCCGTCTATGAGCAGTTCTTC
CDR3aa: CASSLARASGRAVYEQFF

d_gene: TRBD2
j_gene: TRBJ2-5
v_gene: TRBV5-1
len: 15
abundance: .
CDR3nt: TGCGCCAGCAGCTCATCTAGCGGGAACCAAGAGACCCAGTACTTC
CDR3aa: CASSSSSGNQETQYF

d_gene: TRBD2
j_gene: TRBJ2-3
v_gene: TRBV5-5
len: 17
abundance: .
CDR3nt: TGTGCCAGCAGCCAAGGCCCAAGCGGGAGCTCTTTTCGTACGCAGTATTTT
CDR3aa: CASSQGPSGSSFRTQYF

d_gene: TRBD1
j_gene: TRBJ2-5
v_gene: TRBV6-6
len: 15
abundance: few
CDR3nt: TGTGCCAGCAGCCGTACCAAGACAGGGCTGGAGACCCAGTACTTC
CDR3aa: CASSRTKTGLETQYF

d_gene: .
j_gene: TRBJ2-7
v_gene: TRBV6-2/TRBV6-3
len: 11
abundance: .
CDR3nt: TGTGCCAGCAGCGAGGCCTACGAGCAGTACTTC
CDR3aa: CASSEAYEQYF

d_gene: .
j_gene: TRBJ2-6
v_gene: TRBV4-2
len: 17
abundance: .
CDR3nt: TGTGCCAGCGGTCGTCTTAGTCGAACTTCTGGGGCCAACGTCCTGACTTTC
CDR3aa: CASGRLSRTSGANVLTF

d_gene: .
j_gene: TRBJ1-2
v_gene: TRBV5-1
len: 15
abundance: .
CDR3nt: TGCGCCAGCAGCCCCAGGACAGACCCTAACTATGGCTACACCTTC
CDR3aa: CASSPRTDPNYGYTF

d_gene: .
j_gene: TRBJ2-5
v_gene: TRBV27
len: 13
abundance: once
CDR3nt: TGTGCCAGCAGTTTAAAAGGGGAAGAGACCCAGTACTTC
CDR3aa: CASSLKGEETQYF

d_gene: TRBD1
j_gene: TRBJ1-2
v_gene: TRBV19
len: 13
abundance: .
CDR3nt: TGTGCCAGTAGACTGACAGGGGATTATGGCTACACCTTC
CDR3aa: CASRLTGDYGYTF

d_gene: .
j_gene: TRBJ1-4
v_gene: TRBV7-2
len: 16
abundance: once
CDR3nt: TGTGCCAGCAGCTTAGAGCAGGCCGCTATAAATGAAAAACTGTTTTTT
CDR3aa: CASSLEQAAINEKLFF

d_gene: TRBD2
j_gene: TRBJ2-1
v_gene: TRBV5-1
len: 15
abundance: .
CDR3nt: TGCGCCAGCAGCTTGGCCCCTAGCGGGGTCTATGAGCAGTTCTTC
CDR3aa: CASSLAPSGVYEQFF

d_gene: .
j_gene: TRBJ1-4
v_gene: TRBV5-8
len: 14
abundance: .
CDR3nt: TGTGCCAGCAGCGTGCTGCAAAGGAGCGAAAAACTGTTTTTT
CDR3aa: CASSVLQRSEKLFF

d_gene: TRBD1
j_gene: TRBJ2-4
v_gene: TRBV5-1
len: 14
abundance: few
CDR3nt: TGCGCCAGCAGCAGGGGACAGGGAGCAGACATTCAGTACTTC
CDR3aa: CASSRGQGADIQYF

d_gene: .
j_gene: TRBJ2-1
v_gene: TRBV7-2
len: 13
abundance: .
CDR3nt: TGTGCCAGCAGCACTTACTCCTACAATGAGCAGTTCTTC
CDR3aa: CASSTYSYNEQFF

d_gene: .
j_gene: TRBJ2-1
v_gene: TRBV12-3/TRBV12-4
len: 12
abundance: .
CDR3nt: TGTGCCAGCAGCGCCAGGGCCAATGAGCAGTTCTTC
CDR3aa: CASSARANEQFF

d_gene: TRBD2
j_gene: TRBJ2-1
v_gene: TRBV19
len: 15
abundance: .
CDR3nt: TGTGCCAGTAGTAAACGGGGCATAGCGGGAGTCGTGGAGTTCTTC
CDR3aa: CASSKRGIAGVVEFF

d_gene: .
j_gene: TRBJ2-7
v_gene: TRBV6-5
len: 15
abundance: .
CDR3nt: TGTGCCAGCATCCCCCGGGGGGCGACAAACTACGAGCAGTACTTC
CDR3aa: CASIPRGATNYEQYF

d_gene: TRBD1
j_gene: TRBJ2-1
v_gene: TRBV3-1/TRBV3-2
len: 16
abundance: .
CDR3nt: TGTGCCAGCAGCCCGCCGCCGGGACAGGGTACCAATGAGCAGTTCTTC
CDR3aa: CASSPPPGQGTNEQFF

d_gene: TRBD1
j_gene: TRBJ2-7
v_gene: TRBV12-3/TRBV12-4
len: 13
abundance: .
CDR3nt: TGTGCCAGCAGTTTGATACAGGGGTACGAGCAGTACTTC
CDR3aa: CASSLIQGYEQYF

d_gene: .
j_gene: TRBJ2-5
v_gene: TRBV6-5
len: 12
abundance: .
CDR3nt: TGTGCCAGCAGTACTAGACGAGAGACCCAGTACTTC
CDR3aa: CASSTRRETQYF

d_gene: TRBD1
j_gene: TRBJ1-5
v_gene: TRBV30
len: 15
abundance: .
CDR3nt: TGTGCCTGGAGTGTTAGCGGGACAGTCAATCAGCCCCAGCATTTT
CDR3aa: CAWSVSGTVNQPQHF

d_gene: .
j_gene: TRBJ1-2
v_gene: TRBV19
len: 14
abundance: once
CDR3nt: TGTGCCAGTAGTATAGAACCCGGGACACATGGCTACACCTTC
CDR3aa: CASSIEPGTHGYTF

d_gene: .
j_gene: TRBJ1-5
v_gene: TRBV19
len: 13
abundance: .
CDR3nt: TGTGCCAGTAGTCCAGGGGCGGATCAGCCCCAGCATTTT
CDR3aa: CASSPGADQPQHF